This T cell receptor beta chain is drawn from a study of blood T cell repertoires in COVID-19. Across the whole study: PBMCs, B-cell-depleted T cells, or T cells provided the cDNA or gDNA that made up the material.

This CDR3 region has 14 residues. Trimming removed 7 bases at V and 7 bases at J, with 19 bases between. Germline-derived CDR1 and CDR2 are MDHEN and SYDVKM. Original analysis: Reference gene primers were amplified, and this amplification served to estimate nucleated cell counts. Sequencing used immunoSEQ multiplex PCR; TCRdb keeps in-frame clones, though not all of them. D and trimming come from the DNA, and the V and J calls and clone size come from that table. The sample lists 270,000 or so clones; approximately 84% were seen once. This TCR was sampled from a human donor with COVID-19, enrolled during active disease. The donor label of this sample is uncertain. The chain joins TRBV28 to TRBJ1-2; D perhaps matches TRBD1 (5 bases). Material for sequencing was peripheral blood. CDR3 in amino acids: CASIPGRVQGGYTF. The CDR3 DNA reads TGTGCCAGCATCCCCGGCCGGGTTCAGGGTGGCTACACCTTC.